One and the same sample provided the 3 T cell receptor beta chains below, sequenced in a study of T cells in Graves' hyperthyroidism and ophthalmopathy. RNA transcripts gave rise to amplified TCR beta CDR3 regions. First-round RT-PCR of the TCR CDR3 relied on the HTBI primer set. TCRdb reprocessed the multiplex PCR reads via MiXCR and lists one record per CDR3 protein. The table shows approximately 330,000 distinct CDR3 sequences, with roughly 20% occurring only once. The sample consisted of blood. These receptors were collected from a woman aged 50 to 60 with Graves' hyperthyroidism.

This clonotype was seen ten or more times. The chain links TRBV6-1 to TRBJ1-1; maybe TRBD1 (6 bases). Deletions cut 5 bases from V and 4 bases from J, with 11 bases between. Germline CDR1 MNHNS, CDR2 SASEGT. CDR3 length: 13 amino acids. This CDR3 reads CASSFTGRTEAFF. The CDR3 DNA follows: TGTGCCAGCAGTTTTACAGGGCGCACTGAAGCTTTCTTT.

The CDR3 loop is CASKEREWVTGELFF. The CDR3 DNA is TGTGCCAGCAAGGAGCGGGAGTGGGTCACCGGGGAGCTGTTTTTT. This sequence joins TRBV27 and TRBJ2-2, with 8 bases aligning to TRBD2. CDR1 is MNHEY, CDR2 SMNVEV, per germline (reference sequence). The junction had 8 bases not matched to a gene; V was cut back by 7 bases and J by 4 bases. This CDR3 is built from 15 residues.

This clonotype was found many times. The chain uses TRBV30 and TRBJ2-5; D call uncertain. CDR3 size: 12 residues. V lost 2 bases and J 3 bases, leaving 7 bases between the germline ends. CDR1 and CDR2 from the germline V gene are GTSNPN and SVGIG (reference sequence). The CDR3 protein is CAWSTYKETQYF. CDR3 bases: TGTGCCTGGAGTACCTACAAAGAGACCCAGTACTTC.